The clone carrying this TCR beta chain was counted many times. The antigen is not known. The source of the sample is a study of response to subunit inactivated influenza vaccine. Whole-study results and caveats: Authors suggested that a seasonal influenza vaccination recruits few new T cells each time.

V was cut by 0 bases and J by 5 bases, with 10 bases left in between. This CDR3 spans 15 amino acids. Germline-derived CDR1 and CDR2 are SGHTA and FQGNSA. TCRdb re-called the RT-PCR reads through MiXCR, storing one row per CDR3 protein. Counted here are a few hundred thousand distinct CDR3 sequences, roughly 11% occurring once; the ten biggest clones make up less than 15%. The TCR was taken from a man in his forties or fifties who received an inactivated influenza vaccine. The V and J genes are TRBV7-2 and TRBJ1-4, with D hard to call. This material consisted of PBMCs from blood, taken around seven weeks after vaccination. CDR3 sequence (DNA): TGTGCCAGCAGCTTAGCCATTGGAGGGAATGAAAAACTGTTTTTT. This sequence encodes CASSLAIGGNEKLFF.